This T cell receptor beta chain derives from a study of vaccination and CD4 T cells after COVID-19. Study-wide context: A median of around 73 days (range 14 to 241) separated dose two from the taking of post-vaccine samples.

Points from the study as a whole: Convalescent patients' vaccine-specific clones were spike mono-reactive in 304 of 307 cases.

With the Oncomine TCR Beta short-read assay, DNA from cultured CD4+ T cells was sequenced. TCRdb passed the PCR reads through MiXCR, listing each CDR3 protein once. The sample comprises around 19,000 distinct CDR3 sequences, 30% to 45% of which are singletons, and around 2.6% rests with the top ten. Of note for this clonotype: What it recognizes is unknown.

This CDR3 spans 16 amino acids. Germline assignment: CDR1 SGHVS and CDR2 FQNEAQ. V was pared by 5 bases and J by 5 bases, with 19 bases between. As for time point: late sampling 161 to 241 days after vaccination in three convalescent patients. The treatment is: roughly ten-day PBMC culture with coronavirus spike peptide pools or control peptides (ViraFEST assay). IL-2 at 9.5 to 10 IU/ml and peptide pools at 8.5 to 10 ug/ml were added to PBMCs cultured at over 1.5 million per well. This sequence originates from a human donor who had recovered from COVID-19. This material consisted of CD4+ T cells from blood, cultured in vitro, taken about 7 months after SARS-CoV-2 vaccination. The chain employs TRBV7-8 and TRBJ1-5; a possible D gene is TRBD1 (6 bases). CDR3 sequence reads: CASSRRTDPRDQPQHF. The DNA for the CDR3 is TGTGCCAGCAGCCGTAGGACAGACCCTAGGGATCAGCCCCAGCATTTT.